A selection of T cell receptor beta chains follows, all from one sample in a study of early T cells in non-severe SARS-CoV-2 infection. One entry per CDR3 protein results from TCRdb running MiXCR on the 5' RACE reads. The table lists under 35,000 distinct CDR3 sequences, more than 6% of them singletons. Sequenced sample: whole blood. The receptor source for this set is an adult who was a healthcare worker with PCR-confirmed SARS-CoV-2 infection or an uninfected control (not recorded which). The CDR3 runs from the conserved cysteine through the conserved F or W. The D gene is left open where the match is weak. Size tells how often a clone was seen (once, few, many) or the class of an expanded clone, and some rows leave it out.

CDR3nt	CDR3aa	j_gene	abundance	v_gene	d_gene
TGTGCCAGCAGTGATATGCTAGCGACGGGGGCTTCCTACAATGAGCAGTTCTTC	CASSDMLATGASYNEQFF	TRBJ2-1	many	TRBV6-1	-
TGTGCCAGCAGCTTAGGGTCAGGACAAAACATTCAGTACTTC	CASSLGSGQNIQYF	TRBJ2-4	many	TRBV7-9	-
TGTGCCAGCAGCGTCGGACCAGGAAACACCATATATTTT	CASSVGPGNTIYF	TRBJ1-3	many	TRBV7-9	-
TGTGCCAGCAGTTCGACAGCCTTCTCTGACCAAGAGACCCAGTACTTC	CASSSTAFSDQETQYF	TRBJ2-5	many	TRBV28	-
TGTGCCATCACCCTTACTATGGACAGGGGAGACACTGAAGCTTTCTTT	CAITLTMDRGDTEAFF	TRBJ1-1	many	TRBV10-3	TRBD1
TGCGCCAGCAGCCAGTCCGGGACAGGGGATAAAGAGACCCAGTACTTC	CASSQSGTGDKETQYF	TRBJ2-5	-	TRBV4-1	TRBD1
TGCAGCGGGAAACAAAGGAACACTGAAGCTTTCTTT	CSGKQRNTEAFF	TRBJ1-1	-	TRBV29-1	-
TGCAGCGTTGGAACAGGGGCCTATAACATTCAGTACTTC	CSVGTGAYNIQYF	TRBJ2-4	few	TRBV29-1	TRBD1
TGCAGTGCTAGAGATTACGATACGCAGTATTTT	CSARDYDTQYF	TRBJ2-3	-	TRBV20-1	-
TGTGCCAGCAGCCCTCGTACTAGCGGGAGTGGGGAGACCCAGTACTTC	CASSPRTSGSGETQYF	TRBJ2-5	many	TRBV7-8	TRBD2
TGTGCCAGCAGCATCCTCAGTCGCGGGAGGGGCGTACACAATGAGCAGTTCTTC	CASSILSRGRGVHNEQFF	TRBJ2-1	many	TRBV7-9	TRBD2
TGTGCCAGCAGCCCCCGAATCGCCCTAGCGGGCTCCTACAATGAGCAGTTCTTC	CASSPRIALAGSYNEQFF	TRBJ2-1	many	TRBV9	TRBD2
TGCAGTGCGGTCGAAGTTGGCGGTACCAACGAGCAGTACTTC	CSAVEVGGTNEQYF	TRBJ2-7	-	TRBV20-1	-
TGCAGTGCTCGTAAGACGAACACTGAAGCTTTCTTT	CSARKTNTEAFF	TRBJ1-1	-	TRBV20-1	-